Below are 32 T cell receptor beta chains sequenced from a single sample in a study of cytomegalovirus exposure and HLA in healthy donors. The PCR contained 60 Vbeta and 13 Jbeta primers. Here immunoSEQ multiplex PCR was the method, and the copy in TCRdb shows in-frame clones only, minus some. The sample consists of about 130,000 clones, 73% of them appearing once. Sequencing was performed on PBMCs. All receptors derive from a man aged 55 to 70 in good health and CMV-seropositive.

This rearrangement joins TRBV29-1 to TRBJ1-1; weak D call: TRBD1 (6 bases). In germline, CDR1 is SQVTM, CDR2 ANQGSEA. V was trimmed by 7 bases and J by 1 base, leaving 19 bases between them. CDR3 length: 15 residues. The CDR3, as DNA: TGCAGCGCTAGCGGGGAAGGGGGGGGGAACACTGAAGCTTTCTTT. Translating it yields CSASGEGGGNTEAFF.

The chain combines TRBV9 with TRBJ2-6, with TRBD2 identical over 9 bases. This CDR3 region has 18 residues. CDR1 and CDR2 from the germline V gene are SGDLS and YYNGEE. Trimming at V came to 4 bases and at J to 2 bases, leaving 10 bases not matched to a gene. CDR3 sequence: CASSTSPGTSPGANVLTF. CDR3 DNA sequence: TGTGCCAGCAGCACAAGTCCCGGGACTAGCCCTGGGGCCAACGTCCTGACTTTC. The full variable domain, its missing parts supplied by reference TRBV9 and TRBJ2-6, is DSGVTQTPKHLITATGQRVTLRCSPRSGDLSVYWYQQSLDQGLQFLIQYYNGEERAKGNILERFSAQQFPDLHSELNLSSLELGDSALYFCASSTSPGTSPGANVLTFGAGSRLTVL.

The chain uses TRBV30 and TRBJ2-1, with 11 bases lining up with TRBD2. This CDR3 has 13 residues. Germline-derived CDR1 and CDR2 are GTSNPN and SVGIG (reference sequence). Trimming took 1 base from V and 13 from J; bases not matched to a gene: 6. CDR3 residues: CAWSGFSGGAQFF. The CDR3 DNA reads TGTGCCTGGAGTGGGTTTAGCGGGGGGGCTCAGTTCTTC.

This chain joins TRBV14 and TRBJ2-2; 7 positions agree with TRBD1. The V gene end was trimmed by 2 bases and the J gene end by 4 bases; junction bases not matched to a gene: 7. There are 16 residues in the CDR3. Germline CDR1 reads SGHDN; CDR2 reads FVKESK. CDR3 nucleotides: TGTGCCAGCAGCCAACGTAGGGGGCATGGCACCGGGGAGCTGTTTTTT. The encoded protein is CASSQRRGHGTGELFF.

The CDR3 coding sequence is TGTGCCAGCAGTGATCGGGCTAGCGGGGGCTCATACAATGAGCAGTTCTTC. It yields the protein CASSDRASGGSYNEQFF. The gene calls are TRBV6-1 and TRBJ2-1; 10 bases fit TRBD2. J lost 4 bases, V lost 3 bases, and 9 bases had no gene match. Germline assignment: CDR1 MNHNS and CDR2 SASEGT. This CDR3 spans 17 amino acids.

CDR3: CASSPSAGARNTIYF. CDR3 sequence (DNA): TGTGCCAGCAGCCCCTCAGCAGGGGCTAGAAACACCATATATTTT. The rearrangement links TRBV6-5 to TRBJ1-3, with a possible D match to TRBD1 (6 bases). The V end was cut by 6 bases, the J end by 5 bases, with 17 bases between. The CDR3 has 15 residues. Germline values: CDR1 MNHEY, CDR2 SVGAGI.

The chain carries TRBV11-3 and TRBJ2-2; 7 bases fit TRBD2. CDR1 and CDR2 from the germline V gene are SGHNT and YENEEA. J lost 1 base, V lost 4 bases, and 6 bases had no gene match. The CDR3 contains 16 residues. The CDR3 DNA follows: TGTGCCAGCAGCTCCGGTGGGGGGGGGAACACCGGGGAGCTGTTTTTT. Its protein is CASSSGGGGNTGELFF.

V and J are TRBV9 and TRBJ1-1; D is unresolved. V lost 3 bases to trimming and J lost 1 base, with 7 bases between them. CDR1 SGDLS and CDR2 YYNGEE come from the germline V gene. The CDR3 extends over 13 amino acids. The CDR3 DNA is TGTGCCAGCAGCGCCACAGCGAACACTGAAGCTTTCTTT. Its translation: CASSATANTEAFF.

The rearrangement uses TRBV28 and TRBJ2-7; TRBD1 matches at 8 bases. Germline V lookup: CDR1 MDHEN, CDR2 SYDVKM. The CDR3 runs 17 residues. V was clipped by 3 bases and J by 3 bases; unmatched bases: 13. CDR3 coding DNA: TGTGCCAGCAGTTTCCGGCCCCTCGGGACAGGACGCTACGAGCAGTACTTC. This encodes CASSFRPLGTGRYEQYF.

The CDR3 is CASRKLAGAYNEQFF. The CDR3 DNA reads as TGTGCCAGCAGAAAACTAGCGGGGGCGTACAATGAGCAGTTCTTC. The chain uses TRBV28 and TRBJ2-1; 11 bases are a match to TRBD2. V dropped 6 bases and J dropped 4; count of bases not matched to a gene: 5. This CDR3 has 15 residues. Germline CDR1 MDHEN, CDR2 SYDVKM.

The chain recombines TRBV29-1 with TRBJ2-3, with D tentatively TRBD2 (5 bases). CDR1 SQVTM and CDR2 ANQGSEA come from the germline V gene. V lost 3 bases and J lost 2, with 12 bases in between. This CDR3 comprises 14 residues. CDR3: CSVDLGAATDTQYF. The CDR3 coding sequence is TGCAGCGTTGATCTGGGAGCCGCCACAGATACGCAGTATTTT.

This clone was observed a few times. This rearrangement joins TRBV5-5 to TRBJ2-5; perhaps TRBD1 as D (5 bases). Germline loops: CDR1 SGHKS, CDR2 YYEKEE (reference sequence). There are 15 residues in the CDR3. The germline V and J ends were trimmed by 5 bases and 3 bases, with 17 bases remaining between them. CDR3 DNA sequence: TGTGCCAGCAGGGCTATTGGGGCGCTAGAAGAGACCCAGTACTTC. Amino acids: CASRAIGALEETQYF.

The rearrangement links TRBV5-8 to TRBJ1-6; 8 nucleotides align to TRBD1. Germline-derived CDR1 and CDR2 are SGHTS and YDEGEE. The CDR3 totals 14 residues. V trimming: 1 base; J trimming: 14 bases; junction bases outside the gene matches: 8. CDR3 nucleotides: TGTGCCAGCAGCTTGTTCCAGGGGGCCTCGACCCTCCACTTT. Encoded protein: CASSLFQGASTLHF.

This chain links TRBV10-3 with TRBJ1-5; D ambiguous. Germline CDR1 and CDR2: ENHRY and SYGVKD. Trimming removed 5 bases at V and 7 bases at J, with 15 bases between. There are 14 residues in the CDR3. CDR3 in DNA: TGTGCCATCAGTTCAGGACTTGACGGGCAGCCCCAGCATTTT. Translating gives CAISSGLDGQPQHF.

CDR3 DNA sequence: TGTGCCAGCTCAGAGACAGCGCTAGCTAACTATGGCTACACCTTC. Protein product: CASSETALANYGYTF. The rearrangement links TRBV18 to TRBJ1-2; perhaps TRBD1 as D (5 bases). Trimming left V 5 bases short and J 0 bases short, with 13 bases between. The CDR3 covers 15 residues. In germline, CDR1 is KGHSH, CDR2 LQKENI.

Written as DNA, the CDR3 is TGTGCCAGCAGCTTAAGTTCAAGGGCAGGGGATTCCGGGGAGCTGTTTTTT. Translation: CASSLSSRAGDSGELFF. The chain uses TRBV7-8 and TRBJ2-2; weak D call: TRBD1 (6 bases). Germline values: CDR1 SGHVS, CDR2 FQNEAQ. The CDR3 has 17 residues. The V end lost 2 bases, the J end lost 6 bases, and 19 bases lay between the germline ends.

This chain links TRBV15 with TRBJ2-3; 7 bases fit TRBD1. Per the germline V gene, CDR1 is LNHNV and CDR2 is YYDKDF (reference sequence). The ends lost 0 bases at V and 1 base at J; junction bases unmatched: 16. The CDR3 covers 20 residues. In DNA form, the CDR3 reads TGTGCCACCAGCAGAGACAGGACAGGAAAGGTGGATGTGGGCACAGATACGCAGTATTTT. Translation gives CATSRDRTGKVDVGTDTQYF.

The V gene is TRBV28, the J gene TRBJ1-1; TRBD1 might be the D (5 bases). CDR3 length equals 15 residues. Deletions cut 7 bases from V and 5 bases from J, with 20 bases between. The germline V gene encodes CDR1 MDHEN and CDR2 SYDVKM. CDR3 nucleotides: TGTGCCAGCAATTCCTGGGGGGGTGTTGTGACTGAAGCTTTCTTT. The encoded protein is CASNSWGGVVTEAFF.

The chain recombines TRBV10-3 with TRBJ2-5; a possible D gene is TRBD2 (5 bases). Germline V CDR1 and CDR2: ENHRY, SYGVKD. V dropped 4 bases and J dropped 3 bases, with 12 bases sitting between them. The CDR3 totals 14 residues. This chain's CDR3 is CAISGSSGEETQYF. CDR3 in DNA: TGTGCCATCAGTGGTTCCAGCGGAGAAGAGACCCAGTACTTC.

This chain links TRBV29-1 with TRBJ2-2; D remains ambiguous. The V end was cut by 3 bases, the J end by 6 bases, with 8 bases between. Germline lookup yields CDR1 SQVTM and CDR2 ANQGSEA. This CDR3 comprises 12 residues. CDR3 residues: CSVDEQPGELFF. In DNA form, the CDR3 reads TGCAGCGTTGACGAACAGCCCGGGGAGCTGTTTTTT.

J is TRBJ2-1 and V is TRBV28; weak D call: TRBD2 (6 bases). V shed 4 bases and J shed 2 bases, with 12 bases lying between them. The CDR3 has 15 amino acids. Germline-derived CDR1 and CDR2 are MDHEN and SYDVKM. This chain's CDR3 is CASSSVLAPYNEQFF. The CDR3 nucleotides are TGTGCCAGCAGTTCTGTACTAGCCCCCTACAATGAGCAGTTCTTC.

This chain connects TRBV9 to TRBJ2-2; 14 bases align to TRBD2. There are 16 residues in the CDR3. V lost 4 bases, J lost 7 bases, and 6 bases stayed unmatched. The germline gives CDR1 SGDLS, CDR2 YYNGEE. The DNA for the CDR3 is TGTGCCAGCAGCCCCGGGACTAGCGGGGGTCACGGGGAGCTGTTTTTT. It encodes CASSPGTSGGHGELFF.

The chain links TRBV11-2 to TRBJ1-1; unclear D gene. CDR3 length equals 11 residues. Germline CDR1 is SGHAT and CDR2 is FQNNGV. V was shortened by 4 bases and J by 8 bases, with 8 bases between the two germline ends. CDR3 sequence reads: CASSSRVEAFF. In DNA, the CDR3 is TGTGCCAGCAGCTCTCGGGTGGAAGCTTTCTTT.

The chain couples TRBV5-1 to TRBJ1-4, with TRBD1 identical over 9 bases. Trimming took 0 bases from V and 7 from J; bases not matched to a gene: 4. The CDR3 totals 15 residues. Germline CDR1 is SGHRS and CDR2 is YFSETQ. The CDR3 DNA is TGCGCCAGCAGCTTGGGGGGGACAGGGCGTGAAAAACTGTTTTTT. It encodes CASSLGGTGREKLFF.

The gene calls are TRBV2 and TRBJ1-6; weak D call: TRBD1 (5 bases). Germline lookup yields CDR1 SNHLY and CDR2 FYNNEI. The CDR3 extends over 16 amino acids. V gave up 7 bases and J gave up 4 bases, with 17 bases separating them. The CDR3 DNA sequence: TGTGCCAGCATCAGCGGGTCAGGGCATTATAATTCACCCCTCCACTTT. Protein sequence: CASISGSGHYNSPLHF.

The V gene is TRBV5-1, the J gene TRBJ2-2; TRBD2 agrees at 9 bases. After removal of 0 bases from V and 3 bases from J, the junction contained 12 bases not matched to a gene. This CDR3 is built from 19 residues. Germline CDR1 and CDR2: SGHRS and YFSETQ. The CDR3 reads CASSLDGFSGGTYTGELFF. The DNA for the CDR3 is TGCGCCAGCAGCTTGGATGGGTTCAGCGGGGGGACCTACACCGGGGAGCTGTTTTTT.

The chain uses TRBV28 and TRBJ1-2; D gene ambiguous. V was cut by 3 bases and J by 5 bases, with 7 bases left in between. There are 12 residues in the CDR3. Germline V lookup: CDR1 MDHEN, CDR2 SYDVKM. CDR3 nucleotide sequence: TGTGCCAGCAGTTTCTGGGAGTATGGCTACACCTTC. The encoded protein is CASSFWEYGYTF.

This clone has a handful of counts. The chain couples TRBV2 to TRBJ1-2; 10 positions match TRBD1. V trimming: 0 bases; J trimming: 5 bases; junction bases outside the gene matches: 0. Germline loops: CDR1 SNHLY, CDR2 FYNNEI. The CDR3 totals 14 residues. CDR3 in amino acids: CASSEAGQGYGYTF. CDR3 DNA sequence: TGTGCCAGCAGTGAAGCGGGACAGGGGTATGGCTACACCTTC.

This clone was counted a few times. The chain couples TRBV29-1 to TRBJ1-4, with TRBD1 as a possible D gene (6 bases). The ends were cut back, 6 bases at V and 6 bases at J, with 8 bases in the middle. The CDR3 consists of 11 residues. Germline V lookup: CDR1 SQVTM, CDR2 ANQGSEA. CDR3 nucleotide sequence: TGCAGCGTAGGGGGTGATGAAAAACTGTTTTTT. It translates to CSVGGDEKLFF.

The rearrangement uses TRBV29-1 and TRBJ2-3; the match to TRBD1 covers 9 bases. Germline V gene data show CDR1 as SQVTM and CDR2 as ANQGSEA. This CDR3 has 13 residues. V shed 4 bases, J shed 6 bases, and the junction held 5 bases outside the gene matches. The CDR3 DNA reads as TGCAGCGTTGGACAGGGGGGAGACGATACGCAGTATTTT. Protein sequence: CSVGQGGDDTQYF.

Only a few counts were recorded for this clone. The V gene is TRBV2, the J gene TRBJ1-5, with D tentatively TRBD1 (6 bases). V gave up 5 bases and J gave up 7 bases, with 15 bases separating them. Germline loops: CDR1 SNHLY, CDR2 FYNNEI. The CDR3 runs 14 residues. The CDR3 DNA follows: TGTGCCAGCAGTCAAACAGGGTATGGGCAGCCCCAGCATTTT. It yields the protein CASSQTGYGQPQHF. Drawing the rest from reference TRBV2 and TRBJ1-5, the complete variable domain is EPEVTQTPSHQVTQMGQEVILRCVPISNHLYFYWYRQILGQKVEFLVSFYNNEISEKSEIFDDQFSVERPDGSNFTLKIRSTKLEDSAMYFCASSQTGYGQPQHFGDGTRLSIL.

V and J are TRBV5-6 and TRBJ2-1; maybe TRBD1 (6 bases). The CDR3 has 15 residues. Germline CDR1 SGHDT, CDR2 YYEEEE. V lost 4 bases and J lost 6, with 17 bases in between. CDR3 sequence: CASSLDSPSANEQFF. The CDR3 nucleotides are TGTGCCAGCAGCCTGGACAGTCCGAGTGCCAATGAGCAGTTCTTC.